What follows is one TCR beta chain and its context. The time point is: persistent/refractory GD, antithyroid drugs over 5 years with positive TRAb. PBMCs were the source of the RNA used for TCR sequencing. This entry is derived from a study of regulatory T cells in long-lasting Graves disease. Library construction for TCR beta used iRepertoire HTBI primers and Arm-PCR of CDR3 regions. MiXCR was run by TCRdb on the multiplex PCR reads, yielding one entry per CDR3 protein. In the table there are hundreds of thousands of distinct CDR3 sequences, about 20% of which are singletons. V dropped 0 bases and J dropped 7; count of bases not matched to a gene: 6. The germline V gene encodes CDR1 GTSNPN and CDR2 SVGIG (reference sequence). The CDR3 length is 15 residues.

Sequences were derived from peripheral blood mononuclear cells (PBMCs), sampled when the disease was refractory, from a patient treated with antithyroid drugs. This TCR was recovered from a female donor with Graves disease. The J gene is TRBJ1-5, the V gene TRBV30; 10 bases line up with TRBD1. Here the CDR3 DNA reads TGTGCCTGGAGTGTACAGACAGGGGGCGGGCAGCCCCAGCATTTT. Its protein product is CAWSVQTGGGQPQHF.